Described below is a single T cell receptor (beta chain) sequence and its context. Its antigen is not known. These data are taken from a study of identical twins' blood T cells. TCRdb independently ran MiXCR on the 5' RACE reads; one entry per CDR3 protein. The sample lists roughly 380,000 distinct CDR3 sequences, approximately 30% occurring once. Overall study results and limits: V gene usage reportedly matched far better within twin pairs than unrelated donors.

The CDR3 contains 13 residues. The germline V gene has CDR1 SGHRS and CDR2 YFSETQ. V and J are TRBV5-1 and TRBJ1-5, with D maybe TRBD1 (5 bases). The tail of the sequence fits TRBJ2-3 better, so the J call may be wrong. This clonotype originated in a woman aged 18-49 years in good health. Specimen: PBMCs. CDR3 bases: TGCGCCAGCAGCAGGGGTCGCAATCAGCCCCAGTATTTT. It is translated as CASSRGRNQPQYF.